These T cell receptor beta chains were read from a single sample in a study of blood T cell repertoires in COVID-19. Method: immunoSEQ multiplex PCR; TCRdb's copy keeps in-frame clones and lacks some. The sample carries over 70,000 clones, roughly 80% recorded once. The specimen was peripheral blood. The receptors here all came from a man aged 65-85 years who had recovered from COVID-19. The CDR3 runs from the conserved cysteine through the conserved F or W. D genes are given only for firm matches. Part of the rows lack a size; the others show once, few, many or a class for expanded clones.

abundance,d_gene,j_gene,v_gene,CDR3aa,CDR3nt
.,.,TRBJ1-4,TRBV15,CATSRVDVGGEKLFF,TGTGCCACCAGCAGAGTTGACGTGGGGGGTGAAAAACTGTTTTTT
.,.,TRBJ1-6,TRBV15,CATSRERNSPLHF,TGTGCCACCAGCAGAGAGAGGAATTCACCCCTCCACTTT
.,TRBD1,TRBJ2-5,TRBV2,CASSSQGMETQYF,TGTGCCAGCAGTTCACAGGGGATGGAGACCCAGTACTTC
.,.,TRBJ1-1,TRBV10-2,CASSPGHGEDTEAFF,TGCGCCAGCAGTCCGGGCCACGGGGAGGACACTGAAGCTTTCTTT
.,.,TRBJ2-5,TRBV6-2/TRBV6-3,CASSFSSGETQYF,TGTGCCAGCAGTTTTAGCTCGGGAGAGACCCAGTACTTC
.,TRBD1,TRBJ1-2,TRBV5-1,CASSFGDREVYGYTF,TGCGCCAGCAGCTTCGGGGACAGGGAAGTCTATGGCTACACCTTC
.,.,TRBJ2-7,TRBV2,CASSTYEQYF,TGTGCCAGTTCCACCTACGAGCAGTACTTC
once,TRBD2,TRBJ2-3,TRBV12-3/TRBV12-4,CASSGRGTDTQYF,TGTGCCAGCAGCGGGAGGGGCACAGATACGCAGTATTTT
once,.,TRBJ2-7,TRBV24-1,CATSDQGTEQYF,TGTGCCACCAGTGACCAGGGTACCGAGCAGTACTTC
.,TRBD1,TRBJ2-1,TRBV11-2,CASSPTTGVKGQFF,TGTGCCAGCAGCCCAACAACAGGGGTTAAAGGGCAGTTCTTC
.,.,TRBJ2-3,TRBV9,CASNQGASSTDTQYF,TGTGCCAGCAACCAGGGTGCATCTAGCACAGATACGCAGTATTTT
.,.,TRBJ2-7,TRBV27,CASSLTGYENYEQYF,TGTGCCAGCAGCCTTACAGGGTATGAGAACTACGAGCAGTACTTC
.,.,TRBJ2-2,TRBV24-1,CATDNSQMNTGELFF,TGTGCCACCGACAACAGCCAAATGAACACCGGGGAGCTGTTTTTT
.,.,TRBJ2-7,TRBV7-2,CASSLDQGPYEQYF,TGTGCCAGCAGCTTAGACCAGGGTCCCTACGAGCAGTACTTC
.,TRBD2,TRBJ2-7,TRBV7-2,CASSLGFSRGSSYEQYF,TGTGCCAGCAGCTTAGGGTTCTCGCGGGGGAGCTCCTACGAGCAGTACTTC
.,TRBD1,TRBJ1-6,TRBV6-2/TRBV6-3,CASSLQGARNSPLHF,TGTGCCAGCAGCCTACAGGGGGCGCGAAATTCACCCCTCCACTTT
once,TRBD2,TRBJ2-5,TRBV18,CASSRRESETQYF,TGTGCCAGCTCGCGGCGGGAGTCAGAGACCCAGTACTTC
.,TRBD1,TRBJ1-2,TRBV6-1,CASSEQGDYGYTF,TGTGCCAGCAGTGAACAGGGGGACTATGGCTACACCTTC
.,.,TRBJ1-1,TRBV7-8,CASSSRVTGYTEAFF,TGTGCCAGCAGCTCCCGAGTGACGGGGTACACTGAAGCTTTCTTT
.,TRBD1,TRBJ1-2,TRBV5-1,CASRPGQETPNYGYTF,TGCGCCAGCAGACCGGGACAGGAGACTCCTAACTATGGCTACACCTTC
.,.,TRBJ1-5,TRBV7-8,CASSLGTGRANQPQHF,TGTGCCAGCAGCTTAGGCACAGGGAGGGCGAATCAGCCCCAGCATTTT
.,TRBD1,TRBJ1-1,TRBV2,CASDRGWREAFF,TGTGCCAGTGACAGGGGGTGGCGGGAAGCTTTCTTT
.,.,TRBJ2-2,TRBV7-9,CASSLGADVEGTGELFF,TGTGCCAGCAGCTTAGGGGCGGACGTGGAGGGCACCGGGGAGCTGTTTTTT
once,TRBD1,TRBJ2-1,TRBV24-1,CATSGDRYNEQFF,TGTGCCACCAGTGGGGACAGATACAATGAGCAGTTCTTC
once,.,TRBJ2-5,TRBV18,CASSPLVRPGETQYF,TGTGCCAGCTCACCATTGGTCAGGCCAGGGGAGACCCAGTACTTC
.,.,TRBJ2-1,TRBV5-8,CASRLSGGSGNEQFF,TGTGCCAGCAGACTGAGCGGAGGGTCTGGAAATGAGCAGTTCTTC
.,.,TRBJ1-2,TRBV6-2/TRBV6-3,CASSYTGSYTF,TGTGCCAGCAGTTATACAGGAAGCTACACCTTC
few,.,TRBJ1-6,TRBV11-2,CASRETGDYNSPLHF,TGTGCCAGCAGAGAGACAGGCGATTATAATTCACCCCTCCACTTT
.,.,TRBJ1-5,TRBV12-5,CASGRGQTSWGSNQPQHF,TGTGCTAGTGGTAGGGGACAAACTTCATGGGGTAGCAATCAGCCCCAGCATTTT
.,.,TRBJ1-2,TRBV18,CANSPSGDYGYTF,TGTGCCAACTCACCCTCGGGGGACTATGGCTACACCTTC
.,TRBD1,TRBJ1-2,TRBV10-3,CAIREQGALDYGYTF,TGTGCCATCAGAGAACAGGGGGCACTGGACTATGGCTACACCTTC
.,TRBD2,TRBJ2-1,TRBV6-2/TRBV6-3,CASSLLAGSYNEQFF,TGTGCCAGCAGCCTCCTAGCGGGGTCATACAATGAGCAGTTCTTC
.,.,TRBJ2-7,TRBV7-2,CASSLGTANYEQYF,TGTGCCAGCAGCTTAGGGACAGCTAACTACGAGCAGTACTTC
.,.,TRBJ1-6,TRBV6-1,CASSELPGGSYNSPLHF,TGTGCCAGCAGTGAACTCCCAGGTGGCTCCTATAATTCACCCCTCCACTTT
.,TRBD1,TRBJ1-1,TRBV2,CASKDREMNTEAFF,TGTGCCAGCAAAGACAGGGAGATGAACACTGAAGCTTTCTTT
.,.,TRBJ2-5,TRBV24-1,CATSGGGVYQETQYF,TGTGCCACCAGTGGGGGAGGAGTGTACCAAGAGACCCAGTACTTC
.,TRBD1,TRBJ2-5,TRBV24-1,CATSDPGGLETQYF,TGTGCCACCAGTGACCCAGGGGGTCTGGAGACCCAGTACTTC
once,.,TRBJ2-1,TRBV7-2,CASSPSPGRESYNEQFF,TGTGCCAGCAGCCCCAGCCCCGGTCGGGAAAGCTACAATGAGCAGTTCTTC
.,.,TRBJ2-2,TRBV11-2,CASSLNRDFTGELFF,TGTGCCAGCAGCCTAAACAGGGATTTCACCGGGGAGCTGTTTTTT
.,.,TRBJ2-7,TRBV27,CASLEYYEQYF,TGTGCCAGCCTCGAGTACTACGAGCAGTACTTC
.,.,TRBJ2-5,TRBV24-1,CATSDSRDTQETQYF,TGTGCCACCAGTGATTCTCGCGACACACAAGAGACCCAGTACTTC
.,.,TRBJ1-3,TRBV7-2,CASSLNSQKSGNTIYF,TGTGCCAGCAGCTTAAACAGCCAAAAATCTGGAAACACCATATATTTT